This T cell receptor beta chain was found in a study of CD8 T cells in Susac syndrome. Study outcomes and limitations: Regarding the TCR sequencing and HLA analysis, the study admitted that a relatively small number of individuals were involved.

Germline values: CDR1 MNHEY, CDR2 SVGAGI. This CDR3 contains 14 residues. Trimming took 6 bases from V and 2 from J; bases not matched to a gene: 5. Concerning this clonotype: Antigen specificity is unknown.

Sequencing targeted TCR beta in T cells from blood (CD8+ and CD4+). Matching for age and sex applied to the controls, who were healthy donors. With random hexamers, about 0.45 to 1 ug RNA was reverse transcribed. From the immunoSEQ multiplex PCR reads, TCRdb called clonotypes with MiXCR, one entry per CDR3 protein. In the table there are some 180,000 distinct CDR3 sequences, about 95% of which are singletons. This chain links TRBV6-5 with TRBJ1-2; TRBD1 aligns across 8 bases. Sequencing was carried out using CD4+ T cells from PBMCs. The receptor was derived from a human donor in good health. CDR3 in amino acids: CASSRTGINYGYTF. Written as DNA, the CDR3 is TGTGCCAGCAGCCGGACAGGGATAAACTATGGCTACACCTTC.